This T cell receptor (beta chain) appears in the sequencing data of a study of shared clonotypes between healthy human individuals. Study-wide results and caveats: A generally larger estimated richness was seen in naive subsets than in memory subsets.

A deep-level run was used for the assay. In the study's own analysis: Without quality scores, immunoSEQ junctional reads could not be filtered like full-length reads. Here immunoSEQ multiplex PCR was the method, and the copy in TCRdb shows in-frame clones only, minus some. V, J and clone size are those of that table, while D and trimming were read from the DNA. The sample lists some 1.1 million clones, approximately 80% occurring once. Worth noting for this clone: Its antigen is still unknown.

The CDR3 has 16 amino acids. CDR1 and CDR2 from the germline V gene are SGHRS and YFSETQ. V gave up 4 bases and J gave up 4 bases; unmatched junction bases: 9. CD4+ cells were split into CD45RA+ naive and CD45RA-negative memory subsets. This receptor was taken from a man aged 18 to 29 in good health. Some clones in this sample may be carry-over from other donors' samples. Sequenced: memory CD4+ T cells from PBMCs. Stated subset: CD45RA-negative fraction. This chain links TRBV5-1 with TRBJ1-4; 8 bases map to TRBD1. The CDR3 loop reads CASSPLFDRGNEKLFF. Here the CDR3 DNA reads TGCGCCAGCAGCCCGCTATTCGACAGGGGTAATGAAAAACTGTTTTTT.